The source of this TCR beta chain is a study of blood T cell repertoires in COVID-19. As for the study in general: Collection of acute and convalescent COVID-19 samples took place in the United States, Italy and Spain. Nucleic acid was either cDNA or gDNA, and it came from T cells, B-cell-depleted T cells, or PBMCs.

Trimming pared 3 bases from V and 7 bases from J, leaving 17 bases between. Germline V gene sequence: CDR1 SGHRS, CDR2 YFSETQ. The CDR3 consists of 16 residues. Authors' data handling: Estimation of nucleated cell counts was performed using reference gene primer amplification. Data came from immunoSEQ multiplex PCR; TCRdb stores just in-frame clones and leaves some out. D and trimming come from the DNA, and the V and J calls and clone size come from that table. The data contain 150,000 to 200,000 clones, over 90% of them singletons. While infection was still active, Seattle patients were enrolled and then followed longitudinally.

The sample was peripheral blood. The clonotype was recovered from a woman aged 55-70 years with COVID-19, enrolled during active disease. The chain couples TRBV5-1 to TRBJ1-6; a possible D gene is TRBD1 (6 bases). CDR3 bases: TGCGCCAGCAGCTCGCGGTTACCAGGGGTCAATTCACCCCTCCACTTT. Translation gives CASSSRLPGVNSPLHF.